The 29 T cell receptor beta chains below all came from one sample that was sequenced in a study of cytomegalovirus exposure and HLA in healthy donors. Researchers ran the PCR with 60 Vbeta and 13 Jbeta primers. Only in-frame clones appear in the TCRdb table, and some are missing; sequencing was by immunoSEQ multiplex PCR. The table lists some 150,000 clones, about a tenth of them singletons. Specimen: PBMCs. The receptors originated from a male donor in good health and CMV-seronegative.

This clone was detected a few times. The V and J genes are TRBV10-3 and TRBJ2-7; 9 bases match TRBD1. This CDR3 region has 13 residues. The germline V gene encodes CDR1 ENHRY and CDR2 SYGVKD. V was clipped by 6 bases and J by 9 bases; unmatched bases: 9. CDR3 nucleotides: TGTGCCATCAGGCCGGGACAGGGAAAGGGGCAGTACTTC. Its protein is CAIRPGQGKGQYF.

The rearrangement links TRBV7-8 to TRBJ1-2; 7 bases line up with TRBD1. Trimming removed 1 base from V and 6 bases from J; junction bases left unmatched: 8. Per germline, CDR1 SGHVS and CDR2 FQNEAQ. CDR3 length: 15 residues. The CDR3 DNA follows: TGTGCCAGCAGCTTAGGCGGCAGGGGGTGGAATGGCTACACCTTC. This translates into CASSLGGRGWNGYTF. Drawing the rest from reference TRBV7-8 and TRBJ1-2, the complete variable domain is GAGVSQSPRYKVAKRGQDVALRCDPISGHVSLFWYQQALGQGPEFLTYFQNEAQLDKSGLPSDRFFAERPEGSVSTLKIQRTQQEDSAVYLCASSLGGRGWNGYTFGSGTRLTVV.

This clone was detected a few times. The chain couples TRBV28 to TRBJ2-3; 15 positions agree with TRBD2. CDR1 is MDHEN, CDR2 SYDVKM, per germline. The CDR3 is 15 residues long. V trimming: 6 bases; J trimming: 7 bases; junction bases outside the gene matches: 5. The CDR3 sequence: CASSGLAGGLNTQYF. The CDR3 DNA sequence: TGTGCCAGCAGCGGACTAGCGGGGGGGCTAAATACGCAGTATTTT. The full variable domain, completed using reference TRBV28 and TRBJ2-3, is DVKVTQSSRYLVKRTGEKVFLECVQDMDHENMFWYRQDPGLGLRLIYFSYDVKMKEKGDIPEGYSVSREKKERFSLILESASTNQTSMYLCASSGLAGGLNTQYFGPGTRLTVL.

CDR3 amino acids: CASSLILKGGRDTEAFF. DNA for the CDR3: TGTGCCAGCAGCTTAATCCTAAAAGGGGGCAGGGACACTGAAGCTTTCTTT. This chain uses TRBV7-9 with TRBJ1-1, with 7 positions matching TRBD1. V was pared by 2 bases and J by 3 bases, with 12 bases of the junction left unmatched. Germline V gene lookup returns CDR1 SEHNR and CDR2 FQNEAQ (reference sequence). The CDR3 length is 17 residues.

This sequence joins TRBV5-6 and TRBJ2-2, with D uncertain. The length of the CDR3 is 16 residues. CDR1 and CDR2 from the germline V gene are SGHDT and YYEEEE. V was pared by 3 bases and J by 0 bases, with 12 bases between. The chain's CDR3 is CASSYRHHANTGELFF. In DNA form, the CDR3 reads TGTGCCAGCAGCTATCGACACCACGCGAACACCGGGGAGCTGTTTTTT.

The rearrangement links TRBV25-1 to TRBJ2-2, with a weak D call TRBD2 (6 bases). Germline CDR1 reads MGHDK; CDR2 reads SYGVNS. This CDR3 spans 14 amino acids. V lost 10 bases, J lost 4 bases, and 16 bases lay in between. CDR3 sequence reads: CATSAQWGTGELFF. The CDR3 nucleotides read TGTGCCACTAGCGCGCAGTGGGGCACCGGGGAGCTGTTTTTT.

This clone was counted a few times. V gene TRBV6-5 combines with J gene TRBJ1-2; 7 bases fit TRBD1. The CDR3 is made up of 13 amino acids. V was pared by 2 bases and J by 5 bases, with 2 bases of the junction left unmatched. From germline, CDR1 is MNHEY and CDR2 SVGAGI. This chain's CDR3 is CASSYLGQYGYTF. DNA of the CDR3: TGTGCCAGCAGTTACCTGGGACAGTATGGCTACACCTTC.

This clone was seen only a few times. The gene calls are TRBV28 and TRBJ1-6; 7 bases fit TRBD1. This CDR3 is built from 15 residues. Germline CDR1 is MDHEN and CDR2 is SYDVKM. The ends lost 3 bases at V and 19 bases at J; junction bases unmatched: 18. Here the CDR3 DNA reads TGTGCCAGCAGTTTTGGGGGGACAGCCGGAACGGTGGCACACTTT. Its protein product is CASSFGGTAGTVAHF.

This clone was observed a few times. V gene TRBV29-1 combines with J gene TRBJ1-2, with 8 bases identical to TRBD1. Germline CDR1 reads SQVTM; CDR2 reads ANQGSEA. The CDR3 runs 13 residues. The V and J ends lost 6 bases and 0 bases, in that order; junction bases with no gene match: 3. Here the CDR3 reads CSVQQGANYGYTF. CDR3 bases: TGCAGCGTCCAACAGGGGGCTAACTATGGCTACACCTTC.

The chain joins TRBV7-3 to TRBJ2-3, with D maybe TRBD2 (7 bases). V lost 1 base and J lost 2, with 10 bases in between. The CDR3 sequence is 15 residues long. Looked up from germline, CDR1 is SGHTA and CDR2 is FQGTGA. DNA for the CDR3: TGTGCCAGCAGCTTAAGGGGGGGCCCCACAGATACGCAGTATTTT. Translation gives CASSLRGGPTDTQYF.

The chain couples TRBV5-1 to TRBJ2-1; the match to TRBD1 covers 10 bases. V trimming: 5 bases; J trimming: 8 bases; junction bases outside the gene matches: 10. The length of the CDR3 is 15 residues. Germline V gives CDR1 SGHRS, CDR2 YFSETQ. In nucleotides, the CDR3 is TGCGCCAGCAGGAGCGGGACAGGGGCTATGGATGAGCAGTTCTTC. Its protein product is CASRSGTGAMDEQFF.

Note on this clone: The junction and the germline gene differ at one end; a read error may be behind it. CDR3 amino acids: CASSPGTGETQYF. The DNA for the CDR3 is TGTGCTAGCAGCCCCGGGACAGGGGAGACCCAGTACTTC. This rearrangement joins TRBV7-7 to TRBJ2-5; 9 bases map to TRBD1. The CDR3 contains 13 residues. In germline, CDR1 is SSHAT, CDR2 FNYEAQ (reference sequence). Drawing the rest from reference TRBV7-7 and TRBJ2-5, the complete variable domain is GAGVSQSPRYKVTKRGQDVTLRCDPISSHATLYWYQQALGQGPEFLTYFNYEAQPDKSGLPSDRFSAERPEGSISTLTIQRTEQRDSAMYRCASSPGTGETQYFGPGTRLLVL.

This clone was seen more than once but under ten times. CDR3 in amino acids: CSVLQGYTGELFF. In DNA form, the CDR3 reads TGCAGCGTACTACAGGGGTACACCGGGGAGCTGTTTTTT. This chain joins TRBV29-1 and TRBJ2-2, with TRBD1 matching 7 bases. Losses at the gene ends were 6 bases for V and 3 bases for J; bases not matched to a gene: 4. From germline, CDR1 is SQVTM and CDR2 ANQGSEA. The CDR3 runs 13 residues.

This chain connects TRBV19 to TRBJ1-2; D is possibly TRBD1 (5 bases). Germline CDR1 and CDR2: LNHDA and SQIVND (reference sequence). V gave up 2 bases and J gave up 5 bases, with 9 bases separating them. The CDR3 extends over 13 amino acids. Written as DNA, the CDR3 is TGTGCCAGTAGTATACAGGGTCGGTATGGCTACACCTTC. As protein: CASSIQGRYGYTF.

This rearrangement joins TRBV4-1 to TRBJ2-5; TRBD1 matches 7 bases. This CDR3 region has 13 residues. The V gene end was trimmed by 4 bases and the J gene end by 12 bases; junction bases not matched to a gene: 11. The germline V gene has CDR1 MGHRA and CDR2 YSYEKL. The CDR3 loop reads CASSLLDRPREYF. The CDR3 region has the DNA TGCGCCAGCAGCCTCCTGGACAGGCCGCGGGAGTACTTC.

The V call is TRBV7-8, the J call TRBJ2-1, with D perhaps TRBD2 (6 bases). Trimming left V 4 bases short and J 5 bases short, with 15 bases between. Germline values: CDR1 SGHVS, CDR2 FQNEAQ. This CDR3 spans 15 amino acids. CDR3 sequence: CASSYRERWDNEQFF. The CDR3 bases are TGTGCCAGCAGCTACCGGGAGCGGTGGGACAATGAGCAGTTCTTC.

This clone occurred a few times. Other DNA sequences from this sample encode an identical CDR3 as well. The chain carries TRBV5-6 and TRBJ2-7, with 10 bases that match TRBD2. Germline V lookup: CDR1 SGHDT, CDR2 YYEEEE. This CDR3 is built from 16 residues. V lost 4 bases and J lost 4; bases outside the gene matches: 11. DNA for the CDR3: TGTGCCAGCAGCACCGCGCGGACTAGCGGAAAATACGAGCAGTACTTC. Translation: CASSTARTSGKYEQYF. The variable domain in full, with the rest retrieved from reference TRBV5-6 and TRBJ2-7, is DAGVTQSPTHLIKTRGQQVTLRCSPKSGHDTVSWYQQALGQGPQFIFQYYEEEERQRGNFPDRFSGHQFPNYSSELNVNALLLGDSALYLCASSTARTSGKYEQYFGPGTRLTVT.

The chain is built from TRBV7-9 and TRBJ2-5, with 9 bases fitting TRBD2. The length of the CDR3 is 16 residues. Germline CDR1 SEHNR, CDR2 FQNEAQ (reference sequence). V was pared by 2 bases and J by 2 bases, with 6 bases of the junction left unmatched. The CDR3 DNA reads as TGTGCCAGCAGCTTAAGCGGGAGGACCCTACAAGAGACCCAGTACTTC. It translates to CASSLSGRTLQETQYF.

The chain is built from TRBV30 and TRBJ2-7, with 11 bases matching TRBD2. V was pared by 3 bases and J by 6 bases, with 22 bases of the junction left unmatched. CDR3 length: 19 residues. Germline V gene lookup returns CDR1 GTSNPN and CDR2 SVGIG (reference sequence). The CDR3 is CAWSPPFSSGGRGRREQYF. The CDR3 DNA is TGTGCCTGGAGCCCACCATTCTCTAGCGGGGGGCGTGGGAGACGCGAGCAGTACTTC. The variable domain in full, completed from reference TRBV30 and TRBJ2-7, reads SQTIHQWPATLVQPVGSPLSLECTVEGTSNPNLYWYRQAAGRGLQLLFYSVGIGQISSEVPQNLSASRPQDRQFILSSKKLLLSDSGFYLCAWSPPFSSGGRGRREQYFGPGTRLTVT.

The gene calls are TRBV28 and TRBJ2-7, with D possibly being TRBD1 (5 bases). CDR1 MDHEN and CDR2 SYDVKM come from the germline V gene. CDR3 size: 16 residues. The V gene lost 2 bases and the J gene lost 0 bases, with 14 bases spanning the gap. For the CDR3, the DNA is TGTGCCAGCAGTTTAATGGTAGGGGAACTCTCCTACGAGCAGTACTTC. This gives the protein CASSLMVGELSYEQYF.

V usage is TRBV7-9 and J usage is TRBJ2-7, with D tentatively TRBD1 (6 bases). Germline-derived CDR1 and CDR2 are SEHNR and FQNEAQ (reference sequence). The CDR3 runs 15 residues. Trimming left V 4 bases short and J 1 base short, with 14 bases between. CDR3 residues: CASSSPETGSYEQYF. As DNA, the CDR3 is TGTGCCAGCAGCTCGCCCGAGACAGGTTCCTACGAGCAGTACTTC.

The chain employs TRBV15 and TRBJ2-2; the match to TRBD2 covers 13 bases. This CDR3 has 18 residues. Germline V lookup: CDR1 LNHNV, CDR2 YYDKDF (reference sequence). V was clipped by 5 bases and J by 7 bases; unmatched bases: 13. CDR3 in amino acids: CATSRPIGLAGVHGELFF. CDR3 sequence (DNA): TGTGCCACCAGCCGACCAATCGGACTAGCGGGAGTACACGGGGAGCTGTTTTTT.

The chain couples TRBV28 to TRBJ2-7, with 8 bases aligning to TRBD1. CDR3 length: 13 residues. Losses at the gene ends were 10 bases for V and 3 bases for J; bases not matched to a gene: 8. Germline V CDR1 and CDR2: MDHEN, SYDVKM. The CDR3 here is CANGGQEDYEQYF. The CDR3 nucleotides are TGTGCCAACGGGGGACAGGAAGACTACGAGCAGTACTTC.

The chain joins TRBV7-9 to TRBJ2-1; D gene unclear. The ends were cut back, 5 bases at V and 1 base at J, with 15 bases in the middle. Germline V gives CDR1 SEHNR, CDR2 FQNEAQ (reference sequence). This CDR3 is 16 amino acids long. In nucleotides, the CDR3 is TGTGCCAGCAGCCCACCTCGAGTACTATCCTACAATGAGCAGTTCTTC. The encoded protein is CASSPPRVLSYNEQFF.

The genes are TRBV9 and TRBJ2-6, with TRBD1 matching over 9 bases. Looked up from germline, CDR1 is SGDLS and CDR2 is YYNGEE. With V trimmed by 4 bases and J by 0 bases, 11 bases remained unmatched. This CDR3 region has 19 residues. The CDR3 DNA reads TGTGCCAGCAGCCATACACAGGGGGCCATCTTCTCTGGGGCCAACGTCCTGACTTTC. It yields the protein CASSHTQGAIFSGANVLTF.

The chain couples TRBV7-2 to TRBJ1-1; D may be TRBD1 (5 bases). Trimming took off 1 base at V and 0 bases at J, with 9 bases between the two ends. This CDR3 spans 15 amino acids. Germline V lookup: CDR1 SGHTA, CDR2 FQGNSA. The CDR3 protein is CASSLVSRVNTEAFF. The DNA of the CDR3 is TGTGCCAGCAGCTTAGTTAGCAGGGTGAACACTGAAGCTTTCTTT.

In its sample, this clone was seen a few times. The chain employs TRBV5-1 and TRBJ1-5; D is unresolved. The V end lost 4 bases, the J end lost 5 bases, and 13 bases lay between the germline ends. Germline lookup yields CDR1 SGHRS and CDR2 YFSETQ. The CDR3 consists of 14 residues. CDR3 nucleotide sequence: TGCGCCAGCAGCCCTGGGAGAGGGTATCAGCCCCAGCATTTT. It translates to CASSPGRGYQPQHF.

This CDR3 is CASSQGGPSTDTQYF. CDR3 bases: TGTGCCAGCAGCCAAGGGGGCCCGAGCACAGATACGCAGTATTTT. V usage is TRBV28 and J usage is TRBJ2-3; 7 nucleotides match TRBD1. This CDR3 has 15 amino acids. Germline-derived CDR1 and CDR2 are MDHEN and SYDVKM. V was pared by 6 bases and J by 0 bases, with 6 bases of the junction left unmatched. Based on the CDR3 plus reference TRBV28 and TRBJ2-3, the full variable domain is DVKVTQSSRYLVKRTGEKVFLECVQDMDHENMFWYRQDPGLGLRLIYFSYDVKMKEKGDIPEGYSVSREKKERFSLILESASTNQTSMYLCASSQGGPSTDTQYFGPGTRLTVL.

The chain is built from TRBV7-8 and TRBJ2-1, with 10 positions matching TRBD2. The germline CDR1 and CDR2 sequences are SGHVS and FQNEAQ. J gave up 5 bases and V 2 bases, and 3 bases lay outside the gene matches. CDR3 length: 15 amino acids. CDR3 protein: CASSLLAGAHNEQFF. CDR3 sequence (DNA): TGTGCCAGCAGCTTACTAGCGGGGGCCCACAATGAGCAGTTCTTC.